What follows are 32 T cell receptor beta chains derived from one specimen sequenced in a study of cytomegalovirus exposure and HLA in healthy donors. The PCR ran on 60 Vbeta and 13 Jbeta primers. The protocol was immunoSEQ multiplex PCR, while the TCRdb copy is restricted to in-frame clones and leaves out a portion. Here the sample spans some 160,000 clones, roughly four fifths being singletons. The sequencing sample was made of PBMCs. The receptors were sampled from a woman in her forties in good health and CMV-seronegative.

The CDR3 nucleotides read TGTGCCAGCTCATCCCTGCAAGAGACCCAGTACTTC. It translates to CASSSLQETQYF. The rearrangement links TRBV18 to TRBJ2-5; D is uncertain. The CDR3 is 12 residues long. Germline-derived CDR1 and CDR2 are KGHSH and LQKENI. The V gene lost 5 bases and the J gene lost 2 bases, with 6 bases spanning the gap. Full variable domain (outside the CDR3, taken from reference TRBV18 and TRBJ2-5): NAGVMQNPRHLVRRRGQEARLRCSPMKGHSHVYWYRQLPEEGLKFMVYLQKENIIDESGMPKERFSAEFPKEGPSILRIQQVVRGDSAAYFCASSSLQETQYFGPGTRLLVL.

V is TRBV10-1 and J is TRBJ2-1; 7 nucleotides line up with TRBD2. Germline assignment: CDR1 WNHNN and CDR2 SYGVQD (reference sequence). J lost 7 bases, V lost 0 bases, and 6 bases had no gene match. The CDR3 covers 15 residues. The CDR3 spells CASSESSGAANEQFF. CDR3 DNA sequence: TGCGCCAGCAGTGAGTCCAGCGGGGCCGCAAATGAGCAGTTCTTC.

The chain uses TRBV28 and TRBJ1-2, with D unresolved. V was cut by 6 bases and J by 4 bases, with 18 bases left in between. The CDR3 extends over 15 amino acids. Germline V CDR1 and CDR2: MDHEN, SYDVKM. CDR3 sequence reads: CASSPALGRPYGYTF. CDR3 nucleotides: TGTGCCAGCAGCCCTGCTCTCGGGAGACCCTATGGCTACACCTTC.

Notes on this clone: At one end the junction does not follow the germline gene, possibly because of a read error. The gene calls are TRBV4-1 and TRBJ2-5; D is perhaps TRBD2 (6 bases). The germline gives CDR1 MGHRA, CDR2 YSYEKL. The length of the CDR3 is 14 residues. In DNA, the CDR3 is TGCGCCAGCAGCCCCCGGGAGCTCCAAGAGACCCTGTACTTC. Translating it yields CASSPRELQETLYF.

The chain employs TRBV9 and TRBJ2-5, with TRBD2 matching 8 bases. Germline CDR1 reads SGDLS; CDR2 reads YYNGEE. V lost 4 bases, J lost 1 base, and 6 bases stayed unmatched. CDR3 length: 15 amino acids. CDR3 residues: CASSPGGTIQETQYF. CDR3 coding DNA: TGTGCCAGCAGCCCGGGAGGGACTATCCAAGAGACCCAGTACTTC.

The chain employs TRBV11-2 and TRBJ1-2; 7 bases agree with TRBD1. CDR1 is SGHAT, CDR2 FQNNGV, per germline. V was clipped by 3 bases and J by 0 bases; unmatched bases: 7. This CDR3 has 16 amino acids. CDR3 nucleotides: TGTGCCAGCAGCTTCGAGCGGCAGGGGGCTAACTATGGCTACACCTTC. Its translation: CASSFERQGANYGYTF. The variable domain in full, with the rest retrieved from reference TRBV11-2 and TRBJ1-2, is EAGVAQSPRYKIIEKRQSVAFWCNPISGHATLYWYQQILGQGPKLLIQFQNNGVVDDSQLPKDRFSAERLKGVDSTLKIQPAKLEDSAVYLCASSFERQGANYGYTFGSGTRLTVV.

This chain uses TRBV7-2 with TRBJ1-1; D gene unclear. From germline, CDR1 is SGHTA and CDR2 FQGNSA. V lost 0 bases to trimming and J lost 4 bases, with 6 bases between them. The CDR3 is 13 residues long. CDR3 amino acids: CASSLARGTEAFF. In nucleotides, the CDR3 is TGTGCCAGCAGCTTAGCGCGGGGCACTGAAGCTTTCTTT.

The rearrangement links TRBV28 to TRBJ1-4; D is unclear. The length of the CDR3 is 16 residues. Trimming cost V 6 bases and J 4 bases, with 18 bases left between them. Germline-derived CDR1 and CDR2 are MDHEN and SYDVKM. The CDR3 DNA follows: TGTGCCAGCAGCCCGGAGGGTTCGGCCCTTAATGAAAAACTGTTTTTT. This sequence encodes CASSPEGSALNEKLFF.

This clone was seen once. The chain is built from TRBV9 and TRBJ2-3, with TRBD2 matching 8 bases. This CDR3 contains 17 residues. The junction had 12 bases not matched to a gene; V was cut back by 4 bases and J by 2 bases. Looked up from germline, CDR1 is SGDLS and CDR2 is YYNGEE. For the CDR3, the DNA is TGTGCCAGCAGCTCCACCACAGCGGGGGTGAACACAGATACGCAGTATTTT. Translation: CASSSTTAGVNTDTQYF.

The rearrangement links TRBV6-5 to TRBJ1-2; D gene uncertain. The V end lost 3 bases, the J end lost 8 bases, and 13 bases lay between the germline ends. Germline V lookup: CDR1 MNHEY, CDR2 SVGAGI. The CDR3 length is 13 residues. The CDR3 DNA is TGTGCCAGCAGTTATAGGAGGACGGGCGGCTACACCTTC. This encodes CASSYRRTGGYTF.

The CDR3 loop is CASKGLDYRTDTQYF. The CDR3, as DNA: TGTGCCAGCAAAGGTTTGGACTACCGCACAGATACGCAGTATTTT. This sequence joins TRBV6-5 and TRBJ2-3, with D perhaps TRBD2 (6 bases). V lost 7 bases to trimming and J lost 1 base, with 15 bases between them. This CDR3 is built from 15 residues. Germline CDR1 and CDR2: MNHEY and SVGAGI.

The rearrangement uses TRBV9 and TRBJ1-1, with TRBD1 matching over 8 bases. Unmatched junction bases numbered 9, after V lost 7 bases and J lost 1 base. The germline gives CDR1 SGDLS, CDR2 YYNGEE. The CDR3 contains 15 residues. The CDR3 region is CASRPGTGSNTEAFF. The CDR3 bases are TGTGCCAGCCGTCCCGGGACAGGTTCGAACACTGAAGCTTTCTTT.

The genes are TRBV2 and TRBJ2-6, with TRBD1 matching over 7 bases. Losses at the gene ends were 5 bases for V and 2 bases for J; bases not matched to a gene: 9. Germline CDR1 SNHLY, CDR2 FYNNEI. The CDR3 is 17 amino acids. CDR3 in amino acids: CASSIDRVRPGANVLTF. CDR3 sequence (DNA): TGTGCCAGCAGTATCGACAGGGTCCGGCCTGGGGCCAACGTCCTGACTTTC. Based on the CDR3 plus reference TRBV2 and TRBJ2-6, the full variable domain is EPEVTQTPSHQVTQMGQEVILRCVPISNHLYFYWYRQILGQKVEFLVSFYNNEISEKSEIFDDQFSVERPDGSNFTLKIRSTKLEDSAMYFCASSIDRVRPGANVLTFGAGSRLTVL.

Only a few counts were recorded for this clone. The V gene is TRBV2, the J gene TRBJ1-4; TRBD1 agrees at 9 bases. This CDR3 comprises 14 residues. The junction had 8 bases not matched to a gene; V was cut back by 7 bases and J by 8 bases. Germline V CDR1 and CDR2: SNHLY, FYNNEI. In DNA, the CDR3 is TGTGCCAGCACGCGTGACAGGGGGGGGGAAAAACTGTTTTTT. It codes for CASTRDRGGEKLFF. The full variable domain, completed using reference TRBV2 and TRBJ1-4, is EPEVTQTPSHQVTQMGQEVILRCVPISNHLYFYWYRQILGQKVEFLVSFYNNEISEKSEIFDDQFSVERPDGSNFTLKIRSTKLEDSAMYFCASTRDRGGEKLFFGSGTQLSVL.

This clone was recorded a few times. V usage is TRBV25-1 and J usage is TRBJ1-1; the D is unclear. Germline V gives CDR1 MGHDK, CDR2 SYGVNS. This CDR3 spans 11 amino acids. V gave up 7 bases and J gave up 3 bases, with 6 bases separating them. Written as DNA, the CDR3 is TGTGCCAGCACTAAGTACACTGAAGCTTTCTTT. Translated, it gives CASTKYTEAFF.

Notes on this clone: Other DNA sequences in the same sample also yield this CDR3. The rearrangement links TRBV29-1 to TRBJ2-5; the match to TRBD1 covers 7 bases. The V gene end was trimmed by 6 bases and the J gene end by 1 base; junction bases not matched to a gene: 2. The germline CDR1 and CDR2 sequences are SQVTM and ANQGSEA. The length of the CDR3 is 12 residues. The CDR3 DNA sequence: TGCAGCGTAGCAGGGGGCCAAGAGACCCAGTACTTC. Translation: CSVAGGQETQYF.

The CDR3 loop reads CASSQFSGANVLTF. The CDR3 coding sequence is TGTGCCAGCAGCCAGTTCTCTGGGGCCAACGTCCTGACTTTC. The J gene is TRBJ2-6, the V gene TRBV7-6, with D unresolved. This CDR3 is 14 amino acids long. Germline V lookup: CDR1 SGHVS, CDR2 FNYEAQ. Trimming pared 5 bases from V and 0 bases from J, leaving 5 bases between.

The rearrangement joins TRBV4-2 to TRBJ1-5; 7 bases fit TRBD1. V was pared by 3 bases and J by 5 bases, with 7 bases of the junction left unmatched. The CDR3 covers 15 residues. The germline gives CDR1 LGHNA, CDR2 YNFKEQ. This CDR3 is CASSHNTGEDQPQHF. The CDR3 DNA reads as TGTGCCAGCAGCCATAATACAGGGGAGGATCAGCCCCAGCATTTT.

V and J are TRBV27 and TRBJ1-2; D is ambiguous. Germline V CDR1 and CDR2: MNHEY, SMNVEV (reference sequence). The CDR3 sequence is 14 residues long. Trimming took 4 bases from V and 6 from J, leaving 15 bases between them. CDR3 amino acids: CASSSLPPGNGYTF. In DNA, the CDR3 is TGTGCCAGCAGTTCCCTACCTCCGGGGAATGGCTACACCTTC.

This chain connects TRBV5-1 to TRBJ2-1; 8 bases map to TRBD1. With 5 bases clipped from V and 5 bases from J, the junction kept 6 bases outside the gene matches. Germline V lookup: CDR1 SGHRS, CDR2 YFSETQ. This CDR3 is built from 14 residues. The CDR3 spells CASSRQGPNNEQFF. As DNA, the CDR3 is TGCGCCAGCAGTCGACAGGGGCCCAACAATGAGCAGTTCTTC.

The chain couples TRBV5-1 to TRBJ1-4; D is perhaps TRBD1 (5 bases). In germline, CDR1 is SGHRS, CDR2 YFSETQ. The V end lost 4 bases, the J end lost 3 bases, and 16 bases lay between the germline ends. This CDR3 comprises 16 residues. Here the CDR3 reads CASSRSPQGPNEKLFF. CDR3 nucleotides: TGCGCCAGCAGCCGATCTCCCCAGGGCCCTAATGAAAAACTGTTTTTT.

V usage is TRBV27 and J usage is TRBJ2-3; D unresolved. The CDR3 has 13 amino acids. Trimming pared 3 bases from V and 8 bases from J, leaving 12 bases between. The germline CDR1 and CDR2 sequences are MNHEY and SMNVEV (reference sequence). CDR3 amino acids: CASSFFHKRTQYF. The CDR3 coding sequence is TGTGCCAGCAGTTTCTTCCACAAACGTACGCAGTATTTT.

The rearrangement joins TRBV7-9 to TRBJ1-1; D may be TRBD1 (5 bases). The V end was cut by 5 bases, the J end by 6 bases, with 19 bases between. The CDR3 spans 15 residues. Germline CDR1 and CDR2: SEHNR and FQNEAQ (reference sequence). CDR3 in amino acids: CASSPTRGGLAEAFF. CDR3 coding DNA: TGTGCCAGCAGCCCGACGCGGGGGGGGTTGGCTGAAGCTTTCTTT.

V is TRBV28 and J is TRBJ2-7; 8 bases are shared with TRBD1. The CDR3 spans 14 residues. Per the germline V gene, CDR1 is MDHEN and CDR2 is SYDVKM. Trimming at V came to 5 bases and at J to 5 bases, leaving 8 bases not matched to a gene. The CDR3 sequence: CASSDRTGPHEQYF. CDR3 DNA: TGTGCCAGCAGTGACCGGACAGGGCCCCACGAGCAGTACTTC.

This chain joins TRBV6-4 and TRBJ1-2; TRBD1 matches at 12 bases. CDR1 and CDR2 (germline): MRHNA, SNTAGT. With 2 bases clipped from V and 4 bases from J, the junction kept 2 bases outside the gene matches. This CDR3 has 15 residues. CDR3 sequence: CASSDGTGGAYGYTF. The DNA for the CDR3 is TGTGCCAGCAGTGACGGGACAGGGGGCGCCTATGGCTACACCTTC.

The V and J genes are TRBV5-1 and TRBJ2-1; 7 bases are shared with TRBD1. V shed 4 bases and J 0 bases; nucleotides not matched to a gene: 10. Germline lookup yields CDR1 SGHRS and CDR2 YFSETQ. The length of the CDR3 is 17 residues. As DNA, the CDR3 is TGCGCCAGCAGCAAAGACAAACAGGGGACCTCCTACAATGAGCAGTTCTTC. Its protein product is CASSKDKQGTSYNEQFF. Full variable domain (remainder filled in from reference TRBV5-1 and TRBJ2-1): KAGVTQTPRYLIKTRGQQVTLSCSPISGHRSVSWYQQTPGQGLQFLFEYFSETQRNKGNFPGRFSGRQFSNSRSEMNVSTLELGDSALYLCASSKDKQGTSYNEQFFGPGTRLTVL.

This clone was detected only once. This chain connects TRBV6-1 to TRBJ1-1; D not resolved. Germline V gene data show CDR1 as MNHNS and CDR2 as SASEGT. Trimming pared 7 bases from V and 3 bases from J, leaving 9 bases between. The CDR3 covers 12 residues. The CDR3: CASNRIYTEAFF. CDR3 nucleotide sequence: TGTGCCAGCAACAGAATTTACACTGAAGCTTTCTTT.

CDR3 in amino acids: CASSPGQGTTGELFF. The CDR3 nucleotides are TGCGCCAGCAGCCCTGGACAGGGTACCACCGGGGAGCTGTTTTTT. The chain is built from TRBV5-1 and TRBJ2-2; 8 bases match TRBD1. The V gene's germline CDR1 is SGHRS and CDR2 YFSETQ. CDR3 length: 15 amino acids. The V and J ends lost 4 bases and 4 bases, in that order; junction bases with no gene match: 6.

The chain carries TRBV19 and TRBJ1-2; D may be TRBD1 (6 bases). Germline values: CDR1 LNHDA, CDR2 SQIVND (reference sequence). The CDR3 covers 14 residues. Trimming took off 7 bases at V and 2 bases at J, with 14 bases between the two ends. CDR3 protein: CASTMPGVNYGYTF. The CDR3, as DNA: TGTGCCAGTACTATGCCAGGGGTAAACTATGGCTACACCTTC. The complete variable domain, with remaining parts taken from reference TRBV19 and TRBJ1-2, reads DGGITQSPKYLFRKEGQNVTLSCEQNLNHDAMYWYRQDPGQGLRLIYYSQIVNDFQKGDIAEGYSVSREKKESFPLTVTSAQKNPTAFYLCASTMPGVNYGYTFGSGTRLTVV.

The chain links TRBV5-4 to TRBJ2-5; D is undetermined. Trimming cost V 2 bases and J 5 bases, with 7 bases left between them. There are 12 residues in the CDR3. Germline V gives CDR1 SGHNT, CDR2 YYREEE (reference sequence). CDR3 nucleotides: TGTGCCAGCAGCTTCGGGTATGAGACCCAGTACTTC. Its translation: CASSFGYETQYF.

The J gene is TRBJ1-2, the V gene TRBV19; perhaps TRBD1 as D (6 bases). V gave up 6 bases and J gave up 4 bases, with 15 bases separating them. Per germline, CDR1 LNHDA and CDR2 SQIVND (reference sequence). The CDR3 has 14 residues. The CDR3, as DNA: TGTGCCAGTAGAGTTACGGACAGTTCCTATGGCTACACCTTC. It yields the protein CASRVTDSSYGYTF.

The chain carries TRBV5-4 and TRBJ1-3; D remains unclear. The CDR3 sequence is 15 residues long. V lost 0 bases to trimming and J lost 0 bases, with 7 bases between them. CDR1 and CDR2 from the germline V gene are SGHNT and YYREEE (reference sequence). The CDR3 loop reads CASSLGGVSGNTIYF. CDR3 nucleotide sequence: TGTGCCAGCAGCTTGGGGGGAGTCTCTGGAAACACCATATATTTT.